These T cell receptor beta chains were read from a single sample in a study of technical replicates of blood from several donors. Sequencing was performed with immunoSEQ multiplex PCR; in TCRdb, only in-frame clones are kept and a portion is missing. This repertoire shows 65,000 to 75,000 clones, around 87% found once; its top ten account for roughly 5%. Sample: PBMCs. The receptors come from a human donor in good health. Some clones in this sample may be carry-over from other donors' samples. Both conserved end residues are trimmed from each CDR3.

V: TRBV30; J: TRBJ2-1; CDR3: AWVRGAEQF
V: TRBV6-5; J: TRBJ2-3; CDR3: ASNRLAGRSDTQY
V: TRBV9; J: TRBJ2-3; CDR3: ASSVGRGSGGAYTDTQY
V: TRBV6-5; J: TRBJ1-2; CDR3: ASTPWRQGAIGYT
V: TRBV7-3; J: TRBJ2-2; CDR3: ASSLSVSNSGELF
V: TRBV27; J: TRBJ1-6; CDR3: ACRDRGSPLH
V: TRBV7-8; J: TRBJ2-1; CDR3: ASSLSSHNEQF
V: TRBV30; J: TRBJ2-6; CDR3: AWIPGLAGSSGANVLT
V: TRBV4-3; J: TRBJ2-1; CDR3: ASSHGPSGAYNEQF
V: TRBV28; J: TRBJ2-2; CDR3: ASSYSGVGTGELF
V: TRBV20-1; J: TRBJ2-7; CDR3: SARVHLEQY